A single sample is the source of the 3 T cell receptor beta chains below, sequenced in a study of blood T cells in healthy people across ages. Then a second PCR, running about 7 to 11 cycles, was carried out with a sample-barcoded 5' primer and a J-beta primer mix. MiXCR was run by TCRdb on the 5' RACE reads, yielding one entry per CDR3 protein. The data contain roughly 900,000 distinct CDR3 sequences, 40% to 60% of them seen just once; the ten biggest clones take up about an eighth. Specimen: blood. These receptors all come from a young man in good health.

This clonotype was seen at least ten times. This chain uses TRBV13 with TRBJ2-3, with D tentatively TRBD1 or TRBD2 (5 bases each). CDR1 is PRHDT, CDR2 FYEKMQ, per germline (reference sequence). The CDR3 is 13 residues long. V gave up 5 bases and J gave up 0 bases, with 6 bases separating them. The CDR3 DNA reads as TGTGCCAGCAGCGAGGGGAGCACAGATACGCAGTATTTT. Its translation is CASSEGSTDTQYF.

V is TRBV29-1 and J is TRBJ2-7; 7 bases align to TRBD1. Germline trimming cut 7 bases from V and 5 bases from J; bases unmatched to any gene: 8. This CDR3 contains 12 residues. The germline V gene encodes CDR1 SQVTM and CDR2 ANQGSEA. The CDR3 is CSAERQGDEQYF. The CDR3 nucleotides are TGCAGCGCCGAGAGACAGGGCGACGAGCAGTACTTC.

This clonotype was detected only a few times. The chain carries TRBV6-2 or TRBV6-3 and TRBJ2-3, with 7 nucleotides matching TRBD2. CDR3 length: 15 residues. The V gene end was trimmed by 7 bases and the J gene end by 0 bases; junction bases not matched to a gene: 7. The germline gives CDR1 MNHEY, CDR2 SVGEGT. The CDR3 sequence: CASTGLEFSTDTQYF. The CDR3 nucleotides read TGTGCCAGCACCGGACTAGAGTTTAGCACAGATACGCAGTATTTT.